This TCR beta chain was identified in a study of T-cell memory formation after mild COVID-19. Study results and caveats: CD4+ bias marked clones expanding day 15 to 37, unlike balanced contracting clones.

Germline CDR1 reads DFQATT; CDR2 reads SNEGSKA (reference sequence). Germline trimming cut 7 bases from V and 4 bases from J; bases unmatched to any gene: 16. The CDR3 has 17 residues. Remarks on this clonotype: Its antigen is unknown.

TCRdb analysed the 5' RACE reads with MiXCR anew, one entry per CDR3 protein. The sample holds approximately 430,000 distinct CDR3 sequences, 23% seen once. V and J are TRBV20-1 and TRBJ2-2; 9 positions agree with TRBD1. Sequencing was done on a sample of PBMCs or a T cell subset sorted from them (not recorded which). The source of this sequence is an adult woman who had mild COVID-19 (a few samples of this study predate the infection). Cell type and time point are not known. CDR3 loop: CSVAHLLGQGGTGELFF. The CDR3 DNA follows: TGCAGTGTCGCCCACCTCTTGGGACAGGGTGGCACCGGGGAGCTGTTTTTT.